Sequencing of this T cell receptor beta chain was carried out in a study of cytomegalovirus exposure and HLA in healthy donors. Findings of the study overall: When the data were analyzed later, several of the most significant clusters appeared to be linked to common viral pathogens. TCR beta sequences reportedly predicted most subjects' HLA-A and HLA-B alleles accurately. A later analysis linked a missense DCLRE1C variant to TCR beta V- and J-gene trimming.

Trimming shortened V by 1 base and J by 4 bases, and 8 bases separated the two germline ends. The CDR3 loop spans 13 amino acids. In germline, CDR1 is MGHRA, CDR2 YSYEKL. 13 Jbeta primers and 60 Vbeta primers were used for the PCR. Repertoires were generated with immunoSEQ multiplex PCR, while TCRdb's copy carries only in-frame clones and drops some. The sample comprises about 190,000 clones, 60% to 80% of which are singletons, and approximately 3% rests with the top ten. A note on this clone: What it recognizes is unknown.

Sequenced: PBMCs. The chain uses TRBV4-1 and TRBJ2-7; D is ambiguous. The sequence derives from a woman aged 25-40 years in good health and CMV-seropositive. The CDR3 DNA reads TGCGCCAGCAGCCAAGTTACAAGTTACGAGCAGTACTTC. Protein product: CASSQVTSYEQYF.